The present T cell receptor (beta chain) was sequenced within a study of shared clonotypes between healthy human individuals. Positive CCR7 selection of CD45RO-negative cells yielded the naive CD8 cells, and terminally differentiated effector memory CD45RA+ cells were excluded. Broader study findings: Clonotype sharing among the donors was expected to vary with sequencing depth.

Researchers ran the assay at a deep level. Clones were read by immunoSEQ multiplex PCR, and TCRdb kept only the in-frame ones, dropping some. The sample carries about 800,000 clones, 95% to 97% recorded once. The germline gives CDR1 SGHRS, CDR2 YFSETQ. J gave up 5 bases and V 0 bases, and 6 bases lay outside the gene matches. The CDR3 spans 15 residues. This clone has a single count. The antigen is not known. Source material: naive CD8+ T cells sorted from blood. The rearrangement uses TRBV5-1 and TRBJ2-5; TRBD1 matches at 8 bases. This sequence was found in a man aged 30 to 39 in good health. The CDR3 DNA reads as TGCGCCAGCAGCTTGGAGACAGGGGCAGGGGAGACCCAGTACTTC. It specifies CASSLETGAGETQYF.